One and the same sample provided the 9 T cell receptor beta chains below, sequenced in a study of OX40 agonist ivuxolimab in advanced cancers. Produced via immunoSEQ multiplex PCR; TCRdb's table is partial and in-frame only. The table shows under 75,000 clones, with 90% to 95% occurring only once. The input for sequencing was CD4+ or CD8+ T cells sorted from blood, taken in a trial of the OX40 agonist ivuxolimab. These receptors all come from an adult with an advanced solid tumor such as melanoma, head and neck, liver or kidney cancer.

This clone was counted a single time. The chain combines TRBV5-1 with TRBJ2-7; no definite D call. The CDR3 extends over 13 amino acids. Trimming pared 3 bases from V and 2 bases from J, leaving 9 bases between. Looked up from germline, CDR1 is SGHRS and CDR2 is YFSETQ. The CDR3 protein is CASSSSSTYEQYF. CDR3 DNA sequence: TGCGCCAGCAGCTCCTCCTCCACCTACGAGCAGTACTTC.

This chain uses TRBV13 with TRBJ1-3; possible D gene TRBD1, 6 bases. This CDR3 is 20 amino acids long. The V and J ends lost 5 bases and 4 bases respectively, with 30 bases between them. Germline-derived CDR1 and CDR2 are PRHDT and FYEKMQ (reference sequence). CDR3: CASSPLSGGEGVMPGNTIYF. The DNA of the CDR3 is TGTGCCAGCAGCCCGCTTTCCGGGGGGGAGGGGGTGATGCCGGGAAACACCATATATTTT.

The J gene is TRBJ1-5, the V gene TRBV7-2, with 7 bases aligning to TRBD1. Germline CDR1 reads SGHTA; CDR2 reads FQGNSA. Germline trimming cut 5 bases from V and 6 bases from J; bases unmatched to any gene: 10. CDR3 length: 15 amino acids. The CDR3 region has the DNA TGTGCCAGCAGCACCGTAGGGGGCGCGGGTCAGCCCCAGCATTTT. Its protein is CASSTVGGAGQPQHF.

This chain connects TRBV7-9 to TRBJ1-2, with 7 bases lining up with TRBD1. V lost 6 bases to trimming and J lost 7 bases; unmatched junction nucleotides: 8. Per germline, CDR1 SEHNR and CDR2 FQNEAQ (reference sequence). This CDR3 contains 13 residues. The CDR3 DNA follows: TGTGCCAGCAGACCGACAGGGACGGCTGGCTACACCTTC. As protein: CASRPTGTAGYTF.

The genes are TRBV5-6 and TRBJ2-1, with 7 bases lining up with TRBD1. The CDR3 has 17 residues. Germline V gene sequence: CDR1 SGHDT, CDR2 YYEEEE. After removal of 0 bases from V and 1 base from J, the junction contained 7 bases not matched to a gene. CDR3 coding DNA: TGTGCCAGCAGCTTGGGCCCAACAGGGGTATCCTACAATGAGCAGTTCTTC. Translated, it gives CASSLGPTGVSYNEQFF.

J is TRBJ1-1 and V is TRBV19; TRBD1 aligns across 7 bases. Germline CDR1 and CDR2: LNHDA and SQIVND (reference sequence). The CDR3 is 13 amino acids. V dropped 2 bases and J dropped 8; count of bases not matched to a gene: 5. The CDR3 loop is CASSIYGDSEAFF. In DNA, the CDR3 is TGTGCCAGTAGTATATACGGGGACAGCGAAGCTTTCTTT.

In its sample, this clone was seen once. The V gene is TRBV7-6, the J gene TRBJ2-7; D not resolved. This CDR3 region has 13 residues. Germline V gene data show CDR1 as SGHVS and CDR2 as FNYEAQ. Trimming took off 1 base at V and 3 bases at J, with 7 bases between the two ends. CDR3 sequence (DNA): TGTGCCAGCAGCTTAGGCGACCTCTACGAGCAGTACTTC. It specifies CASSLGDLYEQYF.

This chain links TRBV6-5 with TRBJ1-4; D gene uncertain. The CDR3 extends over 14 amino acids. Germline V CDR1 and CDR2: MNHEY, SVGAGI. Trimming stripped 0 bases from V and 8 bases from J, with 10 bases between. This CDR3 is CASSYSGFGEKLFF. CDR3 bases: TGTGCCAGCAGTTACTCGGGGTTTGGGGAAAAACTGTTTTTT.

The chain links TRBV6-1 to TRBJ2-5, with 11 bases fitting TRBD2. The CDR3 loop spans 15 amino acids. V dropped 5 bases and J dropped 2; count of bases not matched to a gene: 4. CDR1 and CDR2 (germline): MNHNS, SASEGT. The CDR3 here is CASSFSGGAQETQYF. CDR3 DNA sequence: TGTGCCAGCAGTTTTAGCGGGGGGGCTCAAGAGACCCAGTACTTC.